This T cell receptor beta chain was sequenced in a study of T cell responses to AZD1222 COVID-19 vaccine. General observations from the study: Dominant CD4 TCR responses targeted spike regions 160-218 and 743-854. At study baseline, merely several AZD1222 recipients were seropositive. Clonal diversity was possibly underestimated, and the donors were mostly white British, with more females.

Method: immunoSEQ multiplex PCR; TCRdb's copy keeps in-frame clones and lacks some. The sample records around 70,000 clones, around nine tenths being singletons. The CDR3 has 8 residues. Trimming stripped 6 bases from V and 8 bases from J, with 4 bases between. CDR1 and CDR2 (germline): SQVTM, ANQGSEA. About this clone: Its matching antigen is unknown.

V and J are TRBV29-1 and TRBJ1-1; no clear D. This receptor was identified in an adult in good health. The sequencing here drew on peripheral blood, taken on day 0 of AZD1222 vaccination. The CDR3 loop is CSVPEAFF. The DNA for the CDR3 is TGCAGCGTCCCAGAAGCTTTCTTT.